Each of the 20 T cell receptor beta chains below was sequenced from the same sample in a study of human T cells and chemical hapten exposure. TCRdb itself ran the RACE reads through MiXCR, one entry per CDR3 protein. The sample carries tens of thousands of distinct CDR3 sequences, roughly a tenth recorded once. As for time point: pre-sensitization, week 0. Treatment given: therapeutic diphenylcyclopropenone sensitization with weekly scalp DPC. The sample in question was whole blood, obtained in connection with sensitization to the hapten diphenylcyclopropenone (DPC). The receptors stem from a man under 40 with alopecia areata. Some clones in this sample may be carry-over from other donors' samples.

This chain connects TRBV6-5 to TRBJ2-7, with D tentatively TRBD2 (5 bases). Germline V gives CDR1 MNHEY, CDR2 SVGAGI. Trimming shortened V by 6 bases and J by 1 base, and 10 bases separated the two germline ends. This CDR3 is 13 amino acids long. CDR3 sequence: CASSGLASYEQYF. The CDR3 DNA reads as TGTGCCAGCAGCGGACTCGCATCCTACGAGCAGTACTTC.

This clonotype was observed many times. The rearrangement joins TRBV9 to TRBJ1-4; the D is unclear. The CDR3 length is 13 residues. CDR1 is SGDLS, CDR2 YYNGEE, per germline. The V and J ends lost 3 bases and 5 bases respectively, with 8 bases between them. This chain's CDR3 is CASSGFPNEKLFF. In DNA, the CDR3 is TGTGCCAGCAGCGGTTTCCCCAATGAAAAACTGTTTTTT. The full variable domain, its missing parts supplied by reference TRBV9 and TRBJ1-4, is DSGVTQTPKHLITATGQRVTLRCSPRSGDLSVYWYQQSLDQGLQFLIQYYNGEERAKGNILERFSAQQFPDLHSELNLSSLELGDSALYFCASSGFPNEKLFFGSGTQLSVL.

In its sample, this clonotype was seen many times. The chain couples TRBV5-5 to TRBJ2-5; tentative D call: TRBD2 (7 bases). The germline CDR1 and CDR2 sequences are SGHKS and YYEKEE (reference sequence). The CDR3 sequence is 11 residues long. Trimming stripped 4 bases from V and 7 bases from J, with 8 bases between. The CDR3 loop reads CASSAGATQYF. Written as DNA, the CDR3 is TGTGCCAGCAGCGCGGGGGCGACCCAGTACTTC.

This clonotype showed up just a few times. The chain links TRBV10-3 to TRBJ1-1; D gene unclear. V was clipped by 8 bases and J by 0 bases, with 16 bases between them. Germline lookup yields CDR1 ENHRY and CDR2 SYGVKD. CDR3 length: 15 amino acids. The CDR3 loop is CAIADPAKVNTEAFF. CDR3 sequence (DNA): TGTGCCATCGCTGATCCAGCTAAGGTGAACACTGAAGCTTTCTTT.

The table lists this clonotype with many counts. The V gene is TRBV14, the J gene TRBJ1-6, with D tentatively TRBD1 (5 bases). CDR1 is SGHDN, CDR2 FVKESK, per germline. V shed 0 bases and J shed 0 bases, with 15 bases lying between them. The CDR3 consists of 19 residues. CDR3 coding DNA: TGTGCCAGCAGCCAAGATCGGCGGGGCCGGAGCTCCTATAATTCACCCCTCCACTTT. Translating it yields CASSQDRRGRSSYNSPLHF.

This clonotype was found many times. The CDR3 is CASSLGAGGAYNEQFF. The CDR3 DNA reads TGTGCCAGCAGCTTAGGGGCGGGAGGGGCCTACAATGAGCAGTTCTTC. The chain employs TRBV11-3 and TRBJ2-1; TRBD2 agrees at 9 bases. The CDR3 has 16 amino acids. Germline loops: CDR1 SGHNT, CDR2 YENEEA. V shed 1 base, J shed 2 bases, and the junction held 3 bases outside the gene matches.

V and J are TRBV10-3 and TRBJ2-1; 8 positions match TRBD1. Germline CDR1 reads ENHRY; CDR2 reads SYGVKD. The CDR3 totals 12 residues. J lost 6 bases, V lost 7 bases, and 2 bases had no gene match. CDR3 loop: CAINDRGNEQFF. The CDR3, as DNA: TGTGCCATCAACGACAGGGGCAATGAGCAGTTCTTC.

This clonotype was recorded many times. V usage is TRBV7-2 and J usage is TRBJ1-4; D might be TRBD1 (5 bases). The CDR3 is 16 residues long. In germline, CDR1 is SGHTA, CDR2 FQGNSA. V lost 1 base to trimming and J lost 8 bases, with 17 bases between them. The CDR3 loop is CASSLVGTQVVEKLFF. CDR3 DNA sequence: TGTGCCAGCAGCTTAGTCGGGACCCAAGTGGTGGAAAAACTGTTTTTT. Drawing the rest from reference TRBV7-2 and TRBJ1-4, the complete variable domain is GAGVSQSPSNKVTEKGKDVELRCDPISGHTALYWYRQSLGQGLEFLIYFQGNSAPDKSGLPSDRFSAERTGGSVSTLTIQRTQQEDSAVYLCASSLVGTQVVEKLFFGSGTQLSVL.

This clonotype was counted many times. The rearrangement joins TRBV2 to TRBJ1-1; 9 positions match TRBD1. The V segment lost 6 bases and the J segment 4 bases; nucleotides outside the gene matches: 9. Germline assignment: CDR1 SNHLY and CDR2 FYNNEI. This CDR3 spans 15 amino acids. CDR3 amino acids: CASRTGGRLATEAFF. In DNA form, the CDR3 reads TGTGCCAGCAGAACAGGGGGCCGTTTGGCCACTGAAGCTTTCTTT.

This chain joins TRBV10-3 and TRBJ2-3; TRBD2 is a possible D gene (6 bases). Germline CDR1 and CDR2: ENHRY and SYGVKD. V dropped 3 bases and J dropped 5 bases, with 15 bases sitting between them. The CDR3 is 15 residues long. The CDR3 nucleotides are TGTGCCATCAGTGAATCTGCTAGCGTAATAGATACGCAGTATTTT. This codes for CAISESASVIDTQYF.

The chain couples TRBV11-2 to TRBJ2-3; TRBD2 agrees at 10 bases. Trimming cost V 3 bases and J 0 bases; bases outside gene matches: 3. The CDR3 totals 16 residues. CDR1 and CDR2 from the germline V gene are SGHAT and FQNNGV. Here the CDR3 reads CASSFLAGASTDTQYF. CDR3 DNA sequence: TGTGCCAGCAGCTTCCTAGCGGGAGCCAGCACAGATACGCAGTATTTT.

This clonotype came up many times. This chain uses TRBV18 with TRBJ1-1; D remains unclear. The CDR3 totals 13 residues. Germline V gene data show CDR1 as KGHSH and CDR2 as LQKENI. Trimming took 8 bases from V and 2 from J, leaving 12 bases between them. The CDR3 coding sequence is TGTGCCAGCACCTCTGACCCAAACACTGAAGCTTTCTTT. Protein: CASTSDPNTEAFF. Based on the CDR3 plus reference TRBV18 and TRBJ1-1, the full variable domain is NAGVMQNPRHLVRRRGQEARLRCSPMKGHSHVYWYRQLPEEGLKFMVYLQKENIIDESGMPKERFSAEFPKEGPSILRIQQVVRGDSAAYFCASTSDPNTEAFFGQGTRLTVV.

The chain has TRBV9 and TRBJ1-5; possibly TRBD1 for D (5 bases). This CDR3 is 14 amino acids long. In germline, CDR1 is SGDLS, CDR2 YYNGEE. The ends were cut back, 0 bases at V and 4 bases at J, with 8 bases in the middle. CDR3 protein: CASSVGGVNQPQHF. Here the CDR3 DNA reads TGTGCCAGCAGCGTAGGAGGGGTAAATCAGCCCCAGCATTTT.

This clonotype was seen ten or more times. The V and J genes are TRBV20-1 and TRBJ2-3, with 10 nucleotides matching TRBD2. The CDR3 runs 16 residues. V dropped 6 bases and J dropped 2; count of bases not matched to a gene: 11. The V gene's germline CDR1 is DFQATT and CDR2 SNEGSKA (reference sequence). The CDR3 nucleotides read TGCAGTGCCCAAGGTGATAGCGGGGGGTTCACAGATACGCAGTATTTT. Amino acids: CSAQGDSGGFTDTQYF.

This clonotype has at least ten counts. This rearrangement joins TRBV20-1 to TRBJ2-1; D not resolved. Trimming took off 0 bases at V and 5 bases at J, with 14 bases between the two ends. The CDR3 contains 15 residues. Per the germline V gene, CDR1 is DFQATT and CDR2 is SNEGSKA (reference sequence). The CDR3 bases are TGCAGTGCTAGAGAGTTGCAGCGAACAAACAATGAGCAGTTCTTC. Amino acids: CSARELQRTNNEQFF.

As to this clonotype: At one boundary the junction diverges from the germline segment, which might be a read error. The rearrangement joins TRBV6-6 to TRBJ1-6; 10 nucleotides match TRBD1. CDR3 length: 13 amino acids. Per the germline V gene, CDR1 is MNHNY and CDR2 is SVGAGI (reference sequence). CDR3 nucleotides: TGTGCCGGGGGACAGGGGCGGAATTCACCCCCCCACTTT. Its translation is CAGGQGRNSPPHF.

This chain connects TRBV20-1 to TRBJ2-3; 11 bases align to TRBD2. The CDR3 loop spans 16 amino acids. J gave up 2 bases and V 5 bases, and 9 bases lay outside the gene matches. CDR1 is DFQATT, CDR2 SNEGSKA, per germline (reference sequence). The CDR3 region has the DNA TGCAGTGCTCCAATTATTAGCGGGAGGGACACAGATACGCAGTATTTT. As protein: CSAPIISGRDTDTQYF.

Many counts were recorded for this clonotype. This chain joins TRBV20-1 and TRBJ1-1, with D unclear. The CDR3 totals 14 residues. V dropped 5 bases and J dropped 4 bases, with 17 bases sitting between them. Germline CDR1 DFQATT, CDR2 SNEGSKA (reference sequence). The CDR3 region has the DNA TGCAGTGCTCCCTCGGTTATGGGAGCCACTGAAGCTTTCTTT. Its protein product is CSAPSVMGATEAFF.

This clonotype was observed at least ten times. This sequence joins TRBV13 and TRBJ1-6, with D possibly being TRBD1 (5 bases). The CDR3 runs to 16 residues. Per germline, CDR1 PRHDT and CDR2 FYEKMQ (reference sequence). The V end was cut by 2 bases, the J end by 2 bases, with 10 bases between. The chain's CDR3 is CASSLFGGPYNSPLHF. The CDR3 nucleotides are TGTGCCAGCAGCTTATTCGGGGGACCCTATAATTCACCCCTCCACTTT. The full variable domain, in which reference TRBV13 and TRBJ1-6 provide the parts outside the CDR3, is AAGVIQSPRHLIKEKRETATLKCYPIPRHDTVYWYQQGPGQDPQFLISFYEKMQSDKGSIPDRFSAQQFSDYHSELNMSSLELGDSALYFCASSLFGGPYNSPLHFGNGTRLTVT.

This clonotype has only a few counts. This rearrangement joins TRBV7-8 to TRBJ2-7; 8 bases line up with TRBD1. The CDR3 sequence is 15 residues long. CDR1 SGHVS and CDR2 FQNEAQ come from the germline V gene. J was trimmed by 4 bases and V by 5 bases; bases with no gene match: 10. CDR3 DNA sequence: TGTGCCAGCAGCCGAGCCAACGACAGGGGATACGAGCAGTACTTC. It yields the protein CASSRANDRGYEQYF.